These 4 T cell receptor beta chains came from one sample sequenced in a study of blood T cell repertoires in COVID-19. Clones were sequenced by immunoSEQ multiplex PCR, and TCRdb holds only the in-frame ones, with some missing. The repertoire consists of more than 60,000 clones, with 90% occurring once and the leading ten covering around 7%. Sequencing was performed on peripheral blood. The receptors derive from a human donor in a cohort sampled during active COVID-19.

The chain uses TRBV9 and TRBJ1-5; D might be TRBD1 (6 bases). V was shortened by 3 bases and J by 3 bases, with 13 bases between the two germline ends. Germline V gives CDR1 SGDLS, CDR2 YYNGEE. This CDR3 is 15 amino acids long. The CDR3 is CASSGGGLTNQPQHF. The CDR3, as DNA: TGTGCCAGCAGCGGGGGGGGCCTAACCAATCAGCCCCAGCATTTT.

V and J are TRBV28 and TRBJ2-5, with 7 bases matching TRBD2. The length of the CDR3 is 15 residues. Germline CDR1 and CDR2: MDHEN and SYDVKM. Germline trimming cut 4 bases from V and 0 bases from J; bases unmatched to any gene: 5. CDR3 in amino acids: CASSSPGTNQETQYF. In DNA, the CDR3 is TGTGCCAGCAGTTCCCCCGGGACTAACCAAGAGACCCAGTACTTC. Supplemented by reference TRBV28 and TRBJ2-5, the full variable domain reads DVKVTQSSRYLVKRTGEKVFLECVQDMDHENMFWYRQDPGLGLRLIYFSYDVKMKEKGDIPEGYSVSREKKERFSLILESASTNQTSMYLCASSSPGTNQETQYFGPGTRLLVL.

V gene TRBV19 combines with J gene TRBJ1-5, with D unclear. Germline values: CDR1 LNHDA, CDR2 SQIVND (reference sequence). The V gene lost 3 bases and the J gene lost 2 bases, with 17 bases spanning the gap. The CDR3 length is 17 residues. Here the CDR3 reads CASSMPRWAVGNQPQHF. The CDR3 region has the DNA TGTGCCAGTAGTATGCCCCGTTGGGCAGTCGGCAATCAGCCCCAGCATTTT.

This clone came up a few times. The chain combines TRBV11-2 with TRBJ1-6; D is perhaps TRBD1 (6 bases). The ends were cut back, 5 bases at V and 7 bases at J, with 9 bases in the middle. This CDR3 has 13 residues. Germline-derived CDR1 and CDR2 are SGHAT and FQNNGV. The DNA of the CDR3 is TGTGCCAGCAGCGACAGGACGAATTCACCCCTCCACTTT. It specifies CASSDRTNSPLHF.